The source of this T cell receptor (beta chain) is a study of blood T cell repertoires in COVID-19. The wider study: There were acute and convalescent COVID-19 samples, and they came from the United States, Italy and Spain. In each case, the material was cDNA or gDNA derived from T cells, B-cell-depleted T cells, or PBMCs.

In the study's own analysis: Amplification of reference gene primers provided the estimated nucleated cell counts. Method: immunoSEQ multiplex PCR; TCRdb's copy keeps in-frame clones and lacks some. The V and J calls and clone size are taken from that table; D and trimming were inferred from the DNA. There are about 170,000 clones in the sample; around 81% occur only once, and 2.6% lies in the top ten. Germline CDR1 and CDR2: KGHSH and LQKENI. V was clipped by 4 bases and J by 8 bases, with 8 bases between them. CDR3 length: 12 amino acids. The sequence was collected from a human donor with acute or convalescent COVID-19. The donor label of this sample is uncertain. The chain has TRBV18 and TRBJ1-4; no definite D call. The sample taken for sequencing was peripheral blood. The CDR3 protein is CASSREPEKLFF. CDR3 DNA sequence: TGTGCCAGCTCACGCGAACCAGAAAAACTGTTTTTT.